These 25 T cell receptor beta chains originate from one sample sequenced in a study of T cell responses to AZD1222 COVID-19 vaccine. Some clones are missing from TCRdb's copy, which holds only in-frame ones; the method was immunoSEQ multiplex PCR. The repertoire holds more than 140,000 clones, with around 91% as singletons. Sequencing used peripheral blood, obtained on day 0 of AZD1222 vaccination. The receptors originated from an adult in good health.

The chain carries TRBV14 and TRBJ2-7, with TRBD2 matching 9 bases. This CDR3 comprises 16 residues. Germline CDR1 is SGHDN and CDR2 is FVKESK. After removal of 5 bases from V and 7 bases from J, the junction contained 15 bases not matched to a gene. In nucleotides, the CDR3 is TGTGCCAGCAGCTATTACTCTTTGGGGACTAGCACGGAGCAGTACTTC. Translating gives CASSYYSLGTSTEQYF.

The rearrangement links TRBV7-2 to TRBJ2-7; 11 bases are shared with TRBD2. Germline trimming cut 1 base from V and 3 bases from J; bases unmatched to any gene: 2. CDR1 is SGHTA and CDR2 is FQGNSA in the germline V gene. The CDR3 is made up of 15 amino acids. The CDR3 reads CASSLGLAGYYEQYF. The CDR3 nucleotides read TGTGCCAGCAGCTTAGGACTAGCGGGATACTACGAGCAGTACTTC.

J is TRBJ2-2 and V is TRBV25-1; 7 bases map to TRBD1. V shed 4 bases, J shed 1 base, and the junction held 9 bases outside the gene matches. The CDR3 loop spans 17 amino acids. The V gene's germline CDR1 is MGHDK and CDR2 SYGVNS. The CDR3 nucleotides are TGTGCCAGCAGTGCCTCCCCGGGACAGCAGAACACCGGGGAGCTGTTTTTT. Its protein product is CASSASPGQQNTGELFF. Full variable domain (rest looked up from reference TRBV25-1 and TRBJ2-2): EADIYQTPRYLVIGTGKKITLECSQTMGHDKMYWYQQDPGMELHLIHYSYGVNSTEKGDLSSESTVSRIRTEHFPLTLESARPSHTSQYLCASSASPGQQNTGELFFGEGSRLTVL.

The gene calls are TRBV7-2 and TRBJ2-3; TRBD2 matches at 9 bases. This CDR3 contains 15 residues. Germline lookup yields CDR1 SGHTA and CDR2 FQGNSA. The V gene end was trimmed by 6 bases and the J gene end by 2 bases; junction bases not matched to a gene: 6. CDR3 nucleotides: TGTGCCAGCAGGTTACCGGGACTAGCCACAGATACGCAGTATTTT. Translating it yields CASRLPGLATDTQYF.

This chain connects TRBV19 to TRBJ1-5; possible D gene TRBD1, 5 bases. V was shortened by 9 bases and J by 9 bases, with 18 bases between the two germline ends. CDR3 length: 13 amino acids. Per germline, CDR1 LNHDA and CDR2 SQIVND (reference sequence). For the CDR3, the DNA is TGTGCCAGCTCCGCCGACGGGGGAAGGCCCCAGCATTTT. This encodes CASSADGGRPQHF.

This clone was seen once. The V and J genes are TRBV13 and TRBJ1-4, with D possibly TRBD1 on 5 matching bases. CDR3 size: 13 residues. Per the germline V gene, CDR1 is PRHDT and CDR2 is FYEKMQ (reference sequence). The V end lost 4 bases, the J end lost 10 bases, and 13 bases lay between the germline ends. The CDR3 sequence: CASSSSGTRKLFF. The CDR3 coding sequence is TGTGCCAGCAGCTCGTCCGGGACGCGAAAACTGTTTTTT.

The gene calls are TRBV4-1 and TRBJ2-7, with D possibly TRBD2 on 6 matching bases. The CDR3 has 15 residues. V lost 3 bases and J lost 3, with 15 bases in between. Germline values: CDR1 MGHRA, CDR2 YSYEKL. CDR3 in amino acids: CASSHRDLGIYEQYF. For the CDR3, the DNA is TGCGCCAGCAGCCATCGGGACTTGGGGATCTACGAGCAGTACTTC.

The V and J genes are TRBV24-1 and TRBJ2-2; no definite D call. The germline gives CDR1 KGHDR, CDR2 SFDVKD. V was pared by 3 bases and J by 6 bases, with 13 bases between. The CDR3 is made up of 15 amino acids. For the CDR3, the DNA is TGTGCCACCAGTGATACCGGCGTCCACGCCGGGGAGCTGTTTTTT. It translates to CATSDTGVHAGELFF.

CDR3 sequence reads: CASSPSRRRHNQPQHF. The CDR3 region has the DNA TGTGCCAGCAGCCCGTCGAGGAGGAGACACAATCAGCCCCAGCATTTT. The J gene is TRBJ1-5, the V gene TRBV3-1 (or the pseudogene TRBV3-2), with unresolved D. The CDR3 is made up of 16 amino acids. CDR1 and CDR2 (germline): LGHDT, YNNKEL (reference sequence). V was clipped by 4 bases and J by 3 bases, with 16 bases between them.

The V call is TRBV28, the J call TRBJ1-4; a possible D gene is TRBD1 (6 bases). With 8 bases removed from V and 2 bases from J, the gap between germline ends came to 12 bases. CDR3 length: 14 residues. In germline, CDR1 is MDHEN, CDR2 SYDVKM. The CDR3 loop reads CASAVTGTNEKLFF. The CDR3 nucleotides are TGTGCCAGCGCCGTAACAGGGACTAATGAAAAACTGTTTTTT. Full variable domain (missing parts from reference TRBV28 and TRBJ1-4): DVKVTQSSRYLVKRTGEKVFLECVQDMDHENMFWYRQDPGLGLRLIYFSYDVKMKEKGDIPEGYSVSREKKERFSLILESASTNQTSMYLCASAVTGTNEKLFFGSGTQLSVL.

The rearrangement links TRBV28 to TRBJ1-6, with TRBD1 matching 8 bases. The CDR3 totals 15 residues. The germline V gene encodes CDR1 MDHEN and CDR2 SYDVKM. J gave up 7 bases and V 6 bases, and 8 bases lay outside the gene matches. This chain's CDR3 is CASSIQGGRNSPLHF. The CDR3 coding sequence is TGTGCCAGCAGCATACAGGGGGGGAGAAATTCACCCCTCCACTTT.

A single count supports this clone. The chain uses TRBV13 and TRBJ2-1; TRBD1 is a possible D gene (6 bases). From germline, CDR1 is PRHDT and CDR2 FYEKMQ (reference sequence). The CDR3 has 12 residues. V gave up 5 bases and J gave up 9 bases, with 11 bases separating them. CDR3 in DNA: TGTGCCAGCAGCACCAGAGGGGGTGAGCAGTTCTTC. It encodes CASSTRGGEQFF.

The J gene is TRBJ1-2, the V gene TRBV28; possible D gene TRBD1, 5 bases. With 3 bases removed from V and 5 bases from J, the gap between germline ends came to 13 bases. This CDR3 contains 14 residues. Germline V gene lookup returns CDR1 MDHEN and CDR2 SYDVKM. The CDR3 loop reads CASSLGQGGYGYTF. The CDR3 DNA follows: TGTGCCAGCAGTTTGGGGCAGGGCGGGTATGGCTACACCTTC.

The chain carries TRBV19 and TRBJ2-3, with D maybe TRBD2 (6 bases). CDR1 LNHDA and CDR2 SQIVND come from the germline V gene (reference sequence). V shed 7 bases and J shed 4 bases, with 15 bases lying between them. The CDR3 extends over 14 amino acids. The CDR3 DNA sequence: TGTGCCAGTATAAAACGGGGAGGCGCAGATACGCAGTATTTT. Translated: CASIKRGGADTQYF.

The chain has TRBV30 and TRBJ2-7; TRBD1 aligns across 7 bases. The CDR3 sequence is 13 residues long. V was clipped by 2 bases and J by 5 bases; unmatched bases: 6. The germline gives CDR1 GTSNPN, CDR2 SVGIG (reference sequence). CDR3 amino acids: CAWSKGANNEQYF. The CDR3 DNA sequence: TGTGCCTGGAGTAAGGGGGCGAACAACGAGCAGTACTTC.

The chain has TRBV19 and TRBJ2-7, with D maybe TRBD1 (7 bases). The CDR3 is 14 residues long. The ends were cut back, 7 bases at V and 2 bases at J, with 15 bases in the middle. Germline lookup yields CDR1 LNHDA and CDR2 SQIVND (reference sequence). This CDR3 reads CASKYRGGTYEQYF. The CDR3 DNA is TGTGCCAGTAAGTACAGGGGAGGAACCTACGAGCAGTACTTC.

The J gene is TRBJ2-2, the V gene TRBV6-2 or TRBV6-3, with D uncertain. This CDR3 comprises 15 residues. The V and J ends lost 1 base and 0 bases respectively, with 6 bases between them. Germline V gene sequence: CDR1 MNHEY, CDR2 SVGEGT. In nucleotides, the CDR3 is TGTGCCAGCAGTTACTTTGGAGCGAACACCGGGGAGCTGTTTTTT. Translated: CASSYFGANTGELFF.

This chain uses TRBV6-4 with TRBJ2-1, with D possibly matching TRBD2 (5 bases). Between the trimmed V and J ends, which lost 8 bases and 8 bases, there was a span of 22 bases. Germline V gene data show CDR1 as MRHNA and CDR2 as SNTAGT. The CDR3 loop spans 15 amino acids. The CDR3 DNA reads TGTGCCAGCCTAGAGCCGGGGTCAGCGACGGATGAGCAGTTCTTC. It specifies CASLEPGSATDEQFF.

The chain links TRBV5-4 to TRBJ2-3, with unresolved D. The germline V and J ends were trimmed by 2 bases and 3 bases, with 13 bases remaining between them. CDR1 and CDR2 from the germline V gene are SGHNT and YYREEE (reference sequence). This CDR3 is built from 15 residues. CDR3 DNA: TGTGCCAGCAGCTTAGAAAAAGGCGGAACAGATACGCAGTATTTT. Translated, it gives CASSLEKGGTDTQYF. The whole variable domain, remainder taken from reference TRBV5-4 and TRBJ2-3, is ETGVTQSPTHLIKTRGQQVTLRCSSQSGHNTVSWYQQALGQGPQFIFQYYREEENGRGNFPPRFSGLQFPNYSSELNVNALELDDSALYLCASSLEKGGTDTQYFGPGTRLTVL.

The chain joins TRBV21-1 to TRBJ2-5. TRBV21-1 is recorded as a pseudogene. This CDR3 is 12 amino acids long. The CDR3, as DNA: TGTGCCAGCAGGGGGCGGGAAGAGACCCAGTACTTC. Its protein product is CASRGREETQYF.

V gene TRBV6-5 combines with J gene TRBJ1-2; 7 bases agree with TRBD1. The length of the CDR3 is 13 residues. Germline V gene sequence: CDR1 MNHEY, CDR2 SVGAGI. With V trimmed by 3 bases and J by 6 bases, 4 bases remained unmatched. CDR3 in DNA: TGTGCCAGCAGTTATGGGACAGTGGATGGCTACACCTTC. Translation: CASSYGTVDGYTF.

The rearrangement links TRBV7-9 to TRBJ2-7; no clear D. The CDR3 totals 16 residues. V lost 5 bases and J lost 2, with 19 bases in between. CDR1 and CDR2 from the germline V gene are SEHNR and FQNEAQ (reference sequence). CDR3 DNA: TGTGCCAGCAGCCCTTCGGACCGTAAGAGGCCCTACGAGCAGTACTTC. It specifies CASSPSDRKRPYEQYF.

The gene calls are TRBV6-5 and TRBJ1-2; D may be TRBD1 (5 bases). Trimming pared 1 base from V and 7 bases from J, leaving 16 bases between. The CDR3 totals 15 residues. CDR1 is MNHEY, CDR2 SVGAGI, per germline. The CDR3 DNA sequence: TGTGCCAGCAGTTACTACCCTATGGGGGAGAGTGGCTACACCTTC. Protein product: CASSYYPMGESGYTF.

V gene TRBV7-9 combines with J gene TRBJ1-1; D is undetermined. Between the trimmed V and J ends, which lost 1 base and 3 bases, there was a span of 3 bases. This CDR3 spans 12 amino acids. Germline CDR1 and CDR2: SEHNR and FQNEAQ (reference sequence). CDR3 bases: TGTGCCAGCAGCTTAGTACACACTGAAGCTTTCTTT. Its protein product is CASSLVHTEAFF.

This chain connects TRBV11-2 to TRBJ1-4; D remains ambiguous. Per germline, CDR1 SGHAT and CDR2 FQNNGV. The CDR3 is made up of 12 amino acids. V lost 6 bases and J 4 bases, leaving 6 bases between the germline ends. The CDR3 spells CASSLGNEKLFF. CDR3 sequence (DNA): TGTGCCAGCAGTTTGGGTAATGAAAAACTGTTTTTT.